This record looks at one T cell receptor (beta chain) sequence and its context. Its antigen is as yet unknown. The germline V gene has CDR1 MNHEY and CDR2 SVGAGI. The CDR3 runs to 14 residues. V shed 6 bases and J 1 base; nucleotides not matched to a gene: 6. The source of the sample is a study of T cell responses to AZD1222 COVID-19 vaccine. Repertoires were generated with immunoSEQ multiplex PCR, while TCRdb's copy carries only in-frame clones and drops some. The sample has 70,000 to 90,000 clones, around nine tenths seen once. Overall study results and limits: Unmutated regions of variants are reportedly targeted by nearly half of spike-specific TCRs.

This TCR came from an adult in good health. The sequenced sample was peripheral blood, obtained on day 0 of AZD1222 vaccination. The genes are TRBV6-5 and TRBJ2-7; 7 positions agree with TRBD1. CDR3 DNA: TGTGCCAGCAGAGACAGGGTACCTTCCTACGAGCAGTACTTC. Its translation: CASRDRVPSYEQYF.